The 13 T cell receptor beta chains listed next were all sequenced from one sample in a study of response to subunit inactivated influenza vaccine. TCRdb itself ran the RT-PCR reads through MiXCR, one entry per CDR3 protein. The table lists fewer than 600,000 distinct CDR3 sequences, approximately 7.2% of them singletons. This sample comprised PBMCs from blood, obtained 23 to 25 months after vaccination. The receptors shown here come from a man aged 45 to 70 who received an inactivated influenza vaccine.

The chain combines TRBV18 with TRBJ2-5; TRBD1 is a possible D gene (6 bases). Germline CDR1 KGHSH, CDR2 LQKENI. The CDR3 is 15 residues long. V was clipped by 1 base and J by 0 bases, with 9 bases between them. CDR3 residues: CASSPRTVYQETQYF. The CDR3 bases are TGTGCCAGCTCACCACGGACAGTCTACCAAGAGACCCAGTACTTC.

This clonotype was seen at least ten times. The genes are TRBV10-3 and TRBJ2-3; no definite D call. This CDR3 contains 14 residues. Germline V gene lookup returns CDR1 ENHRY and CDR2 SYGVKD. V gave up 5 bases and J gave up 5 bases, with 14 bases separating them. The CDR3 sequence: CAISNDRGGDTQYF. The CDR3, as DNA: TGTGCCATCAGTAACGATAGAGGTGGAGATACGCAGTATTTT.

This clonotype was counted a few times. V gene TRBV3-1 combines with J gene TRBJ2-5; the D is unclear. The germline gives CDR1 LGHDT, CDR2 YNNKEL (reference sequence). Trimming left V 4 bases short and J 4 bases short, with 10 bases between. The CDR3 covers 13 residues. The chain's CDR3 is CASSRQLGETQYF. DNA of the CDR3: TGTGCCAGCAGCCGCCAGCTGGGAGAGACCCAGTACTTC.

J is TRBJ1-5 and V is TRBV9, with 7 bases that match TRBD1. V gave up 3 bases and J gave up 3 bases; unmatched junction bases: 6. This CDR3 has 15 amino acids. From germline, CDR1 is SGDLS and CDR2 YYNGEE. The CDR3 is CASSERQGLNQPQHF. The CDR3, as DNA: TGTGCCAGCAGCGAGCGACAGGGCCTCAATCAGCCCCAGCATTTT.

This clonotype occurred a few times. V gene TRBV4-2 combines with J gene TRBJ2-2; TRBD2 is a possible D gene (5 bases). This CDR3 has 17 residues. CDR1 is LGHNA and CDR2 is YNFKEQ in the germline V gene. The germline V and J ends were trimmed by 2 bases and 0 bases, with 13 bases remaining between them. The CDR3 nucleotides are TGTGCCAGCAGCCAAAGCGGAGGCGGCGCGAACACCGGGGAGCTGTTTTTT. It is translated as CASSQSGGGANTGELFF.

Turning to this clonotype: The junction shows a germline mismatch at one end, possibly a read error. The chain recombines TRBV5-1 with TRBJ1-1, with D tentatively TRBD1 (5 bases). CDR3 length: 14 residues. Germline V gene data show CDR1 as SGHRS and CDR2 as YFSETQ. The CDR3 here is CASSRKDTNTESFF. CDR3 nucleotides: TGCGCCAGCAGCAGGAAGGACACCAACACTGAATCTTTCTTT.

This clonotype was seen only a few times. J is TRBJ1-1 and V is TRBV18; 7 nucleotides agree with TRBD1. J gave up 0 bases and V 3 bases, and 4 bases lay outside the gene matches. CDR1 is KGHSH, CDR2 LQKENI, per germline. This CDR3 contains 15 residues. This CDR3 is CASSPRGTVNTEAFF. CDR3 coding DNA: TGTGCCAGCTCACCCCGTGGGACAGTGAACACTGAAGCTTTCTTT.

This clonotype showed up just a few times. This chain connects TRBV7-2 to TRBJ2-3; D is possibly TRBD1 or TRBD2 (5 bases each). The length of the CDR3 is 15 residues. The germline V and J ends were trimmed by 3 bases and 5 bases, with 15 bases remaining between them. CDR1 is SGHTA, CDR2 FQGNSA, per germline. CDR3 protein: CASSFRRVGVDTQYF. CDR3 DNA: TGTGCCAGCAGCTTCCGTAGGGTGGGGGTAGATACGCAGTATTTT.

In its sample, this clonotype was seen a few times. The chain couples TRBV27 to TRBJ2-1; TRBD2 agrees at 7 bases. The germline V gene has CDR1 MNHEY and CDR2 SMNVEV (reference sequence). J was trimmed by 9 bases and V by 5 bases; bases with no gene match: 7. This CDR3 is built from 13 residues. The CDR3 is CASSPGLVSEQFF. The CDR3 DNA reads as TGTGCCAGCAGTCCAGGACTAGTTTCTGAGCAGTTCTTC.

This clonotype was found a few times. The chain combines TRBV12-3 or TRBV12-4 with TRBJ1-5; the D is unclear. V gave up 2 bases and J gave up 0 bases, with 8 bases separating them. CDR3 length equals 15 residues. CDR3 DNA: TGTGCCAGCAGTTTACGGGCCTCTAGCAATCAGCCCCAGCATTTT. It is translated as CASSLRASSNQPQHF.

This clonotype was counted between two and nine times. The genes are TRBV10-3 and TRBJ2-5; 10 bases map to TRBD2. The CDR3 covers 14 residues. Trimming removed 9 bases from V and 5 bases from J; junction bases left unmatched: 9. The germline V gene encodes CDR1 ENHRY and CDR2 SYGVKD. Here the CDR3 DNA reads TGTGCCATTCATAGCGGGAGGTCGGGGGAGACCCAGTACTTC. It specifies CAIHSGRSGETQYF.

This chain connects TRBV4-3 to TRBJ2-3; possible D gene TRBD1, 6 bases. Trimming took 4 bases from V and 2 from J, leaving 16 bases between them. CDR1 and CDR2 from the germline V gene are LGHNA and YSLEER. The CDR3 has 16 amino acids. The CDR3 spells CASSPHPGQLTDTQYF. The CDR3 nucleotides read TGCGCCAGCAGCCCTCATCCCGGACAGCTCACAGATACGCAGTATTTT.

This clonotype was seen a few times. V gene TRBV12-3 or TRBV12-4 combines with J gene TRBJ1-5; tentatively, D is TRBD1 (6 bases). The CDR3 extends over 12 amino acids. Trimming removed 6 bases from V and 7 bases from J, with 10 bases in between. The DNA for the CDR3 is TGTGCCAGCAGGCAGGGGTACCAGCCCCAGCATTTT. Translation gives CASRQGYQPQHF.